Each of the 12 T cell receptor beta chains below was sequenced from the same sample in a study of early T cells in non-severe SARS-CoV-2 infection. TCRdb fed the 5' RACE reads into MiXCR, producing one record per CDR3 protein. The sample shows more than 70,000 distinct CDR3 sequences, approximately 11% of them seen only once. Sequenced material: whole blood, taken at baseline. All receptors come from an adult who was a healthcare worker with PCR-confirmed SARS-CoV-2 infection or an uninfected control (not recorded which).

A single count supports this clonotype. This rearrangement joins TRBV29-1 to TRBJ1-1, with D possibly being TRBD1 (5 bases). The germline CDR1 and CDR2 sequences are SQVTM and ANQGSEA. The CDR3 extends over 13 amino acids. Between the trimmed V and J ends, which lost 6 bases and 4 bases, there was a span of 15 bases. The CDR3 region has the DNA TGCAGCGTCGGGGGGGACCTTTTCACTGAAGCTTTCTTT. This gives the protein CSVGGDLFTEAFF.

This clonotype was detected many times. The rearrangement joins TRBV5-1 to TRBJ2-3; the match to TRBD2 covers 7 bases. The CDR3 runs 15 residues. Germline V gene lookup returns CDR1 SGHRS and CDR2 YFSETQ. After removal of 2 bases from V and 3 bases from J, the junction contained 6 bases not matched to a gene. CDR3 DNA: TGCGCCAGCAGCTTCGGAACGCGGGGGACAGATACGCAGTATTTT. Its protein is CASSFGTRGTDTQYF. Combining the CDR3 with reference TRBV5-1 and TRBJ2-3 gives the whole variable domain KAGVTQTPRYLIKTRGQQVTLSCSPISGHRSVSWYQQTPGQGLQFLFEYFSETQRNKGNFPGRFSGRQFSNSRSEMNVSTLELGDSALYLCASSFGTRGTDTQYFGPGTRLTVL.

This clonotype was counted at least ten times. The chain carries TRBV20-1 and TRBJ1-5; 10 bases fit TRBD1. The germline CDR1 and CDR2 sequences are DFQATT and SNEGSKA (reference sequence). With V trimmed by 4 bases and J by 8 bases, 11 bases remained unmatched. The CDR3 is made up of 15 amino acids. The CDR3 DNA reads TGCAGTGCTACCACTCCGGGACAGGGGCAAGAGCCCCAGCATTTT. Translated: CSATTPGQGQEPQHF.

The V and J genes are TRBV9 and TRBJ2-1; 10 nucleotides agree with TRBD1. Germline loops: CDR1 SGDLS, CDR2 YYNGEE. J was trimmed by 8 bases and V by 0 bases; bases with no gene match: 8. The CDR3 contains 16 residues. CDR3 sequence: CASSVAMGQGRDEQFF. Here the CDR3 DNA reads TGTGCCAGCAGCGTAGCTATGGGACAGGGGAGGGATGAGCAGTTCTTC.

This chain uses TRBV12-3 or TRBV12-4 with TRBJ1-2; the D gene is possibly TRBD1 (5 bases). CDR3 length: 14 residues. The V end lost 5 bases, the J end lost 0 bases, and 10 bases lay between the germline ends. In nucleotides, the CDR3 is TGTGCCAGCAGTAGGGACGGTACTAACTATGGCTACACCTTC. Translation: CASSRDGTNYGYTF.

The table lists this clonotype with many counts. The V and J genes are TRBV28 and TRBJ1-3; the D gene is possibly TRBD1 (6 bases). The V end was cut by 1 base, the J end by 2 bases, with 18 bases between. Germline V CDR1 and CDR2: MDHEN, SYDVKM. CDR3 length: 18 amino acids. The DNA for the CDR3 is TGTGCCAGCAGTTTATTTGGTGGACAGAGAATAGCTGGAAACACCATATATTTT. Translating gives CASSLFGGQRIAGNTIYF.

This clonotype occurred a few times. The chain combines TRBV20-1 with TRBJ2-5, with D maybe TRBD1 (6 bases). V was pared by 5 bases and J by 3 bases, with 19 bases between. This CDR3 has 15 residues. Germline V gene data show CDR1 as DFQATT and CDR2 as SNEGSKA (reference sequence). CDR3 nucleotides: TGCAGTGCTTATAACCAGGGGTTGGCCAAAGAGACCCAGTACTTC. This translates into CSAYNQGLAKETQYF.

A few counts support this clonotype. The CDR3 reads CSVGGREQYF. CDR3 sequence (DNA): TGCAGTGTAGGGGGCCGCGAGCAGTACTTC. The rearrangement uses TRBV20-1 and TRBJ2-7; TRBD1 agrees at 7 bases. Losses at the gene ends were 7 bases for V and 6 bases for J; bases not matched to a gene: 3. This CDR3 is built from 10 residues. CDR1 is DFQATT and CDR2 is SNEGSKA in the germline V gene (reference sequence).

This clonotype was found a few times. This CDR3 reads CSAPTLSGGYTF. CDR3 sequence (DNA): TGCAGCGCCCCGACACTTTCCGGCGGCTACACCTTC. V is TRBV29-1 and J is TRBJ1-2; D remains unclear. This CDR3 contains 12 residues. CDR1 is SQVTM and CDR2 is ANQGSEA in the germline V gene. The V end lost 7 bases, the J end lost 8 bases, and 17 bases lay between the germline ends. Filled out from reference TRBV29-1 and TRBJ1-2, the complete variable domain reads SAVISQKPSRDICQRGTSLTIQCQVDSQVTMMFWYRQQPGQSLTLIATANQGSEATYESGFVIDKFPISRPNLTFSTLTVSNMSPEDSSIYLCSAPTLSGGYTFGSGTRLTVV.

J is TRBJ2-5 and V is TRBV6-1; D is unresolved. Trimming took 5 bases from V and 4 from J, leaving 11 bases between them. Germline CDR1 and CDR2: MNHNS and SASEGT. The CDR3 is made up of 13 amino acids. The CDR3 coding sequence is TGTGCCAGCAGTAGTACGGCCAGAGAGACCCAGTACTTC. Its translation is CASSSTARETQYF.

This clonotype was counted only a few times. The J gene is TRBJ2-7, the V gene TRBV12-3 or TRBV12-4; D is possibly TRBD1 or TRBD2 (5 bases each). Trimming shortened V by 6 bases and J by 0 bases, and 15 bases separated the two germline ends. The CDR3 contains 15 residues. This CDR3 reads CASRLGRGLSYEQYF. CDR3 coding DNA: TGTGCCAGCAGGCTGGGACGAGGCCTCTCCTACGAGCAGTACTTC.

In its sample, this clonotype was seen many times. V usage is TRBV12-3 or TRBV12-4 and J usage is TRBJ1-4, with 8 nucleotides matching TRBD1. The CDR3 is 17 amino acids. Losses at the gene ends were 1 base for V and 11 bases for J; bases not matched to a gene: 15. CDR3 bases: TGTGCCAGCAGTTTAGGTATCGGCACAGGGGGAGACGATAAACTGTTTTTT. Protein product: CASSLGIGTGGDDKLFF.